Below are 5 T cell receptor beta chains sequenced from a single sample in a study of blood T cell repertoires in COVID-19. Measured with immunoSEQ multiplex PCR; TCRdb has only the in-frame clones, and not every one. The table has about 350,000 clones, approximately 89% seen once. The sequencing input was peripheral blood. Receptors originate from a woman aged 60-75 years with COVID-19, enrolled during active disease.

The chain combines TRBV6-1 with TRBJ2-1; no clear D gene. From germline, CDR1 is MNHNS and CDR2 SASEGT. V lost 1 base, J lost 7 bases, and 5 bases lay in between. This CDR3 contains 12 residues. The CDR3 region is CASSEEANEQFF. The DNA of the CDR3 is TGTGCCAGCAGTGAAGAAGCGAATGAGCAGTTCTTC.

The J gene is TRBJ2-7, the V gene TRBV28; tentative D call: TRBD2 (6 bases). Germline lookup yields CDR1 MDHEN and CDR2 SYDVKM. Trimming cost V 3 bases and J 2 bases, with 17 bases left between them. This CDR3 spans 16 amino acids. The CDR3 sequence: CASSFIRDSQPYEQYF. The DNA for the CDR3 is TGTGCCAGCAGTTTTATAAGGGACTCCCAGCCCTACGAGCAGTACTTC.

In this sample, this clone turned up a few times. V gene TRBV7-8 combines with J gene TRBJ1-1, with 8 bases matching TRBD1. J was trimmed by 2 bases and V by 4 bases; bases with no gene match: 6. This CDR3 has 15 residues. Germline V gene lookup returns CDR1 SGHVS and CDR2 FQNEAQ. CDR3 protein: CASSSLGQVNTEAFF. CDR3 nucleotides: TGTGCCAGCAGCTCCCTGGGACAGGTCAACACTGAAGCTTTCTTT.

The CDR3 here is CASSLGGGLAQHF. The CDR3 region has the DNA TGTGCCAGCAGTTTAGGCGGGGGGCTGGCCCAGCATTTT. This sequence joins TRBV27 and TRBJ1-5; tentative D call: TRBD1 (6 bases). V was clipped by 2 bases and J by 11 bases, with 13 bases between them. This CDR3 contains 13 residues. Germline CDR1 reads MNHEY; CDR2 reads SMNVEV (reference sequence).

V usage is TRBV7-3 and J usage is TRBJ1-1; 7 positions match TRBD1. V lost 5 bases, J lost 1 base, and 13 bases stayed unmatched. The CDR3 contains 17 residues. The germline V gene encodes CDR1 SGHTA and CDR2 FQGTGA. The CDR3 region has the DNA TGTGCCAGCAGCCCTAGCCCAACTCGGACAGGGAACACTGAAGCTTTCTTT. Amino acids: CASSPSPTRTGNTEAFF.